The rows below give T cell receptor beta chains drawn from one sample of a study of blood T cell repertoires in COVID-19. This table comes from immunoSEQ multiplex PCR, and its TCRdb copy is limited to in-frame clones, with some not included. The data show fewer than 80,000 clones, 75% to 95% seen once. Specimen: peripheral blood. Every receptor here comes from a human donor in a cohort sampled during active COVID-19. Each CDR3 is given with its conserved first and last residue. Each record gives: V gene, J gene, D gene, clone size, CDR3 DNA, CDR3 protein. The D gene is left open where the match is weak. Clone size is shown for a subset of rows, as once, few, many or a class of expanded clone.

TRBV6-5	TRBJ1-2	NA	NA	TGTGCCAGCAGTCCCTGGGGGGGGGCAGGGGGCTACACCTTC	CASSPWGGAGGYTF
TRBV28	TRBJ2-7	TRBD1	NA	TGTGCCAGCAGTCCGGATACTCTCCTCGGGACAGGGACCCCAAAAGCCTACGAGCAGTACTTC	CASSPDTLLGTGTPKAYEQYF
TRBV9	TRBJ2-1	TRBD2	NA	TGTGCCAGCAGGTCCAGCGGGGGGGCCAATGAGCAGTTCTTC	CASRSSGGANEQFF
TRBV19	TRBJ1-3	NA	NA	TGTGCCAGTAGTATCCCCACAGGGTCTGGAAACACCATATATTTT	CASSIPTGSGNTIYF
TRBV5-1	TRBJ2-1	TRBD1	once	TGCGCCAGCAGCTCCTCAAGGACGGGGCAGGGGGTCAATGAGCAGTTCTTC	CASSSSRTGQGVNEQFF
TRBV9	TRBJ2-7	NA	NA	TGTGCCAGCAGCGTCGGGGTGGCGACCTACGAGCAGTACTTC	CASSVGVATYEQYF
TRBV18	TRBJ1-1	NA	NA	TGTGCCAGCTCACAAGAACAGGGCAAGAACACTGAAGCTTTCTTT	CASSQEQGKNTEAFF
TRBV6-6	TRBJ2-6	TRBD1	NA	TGTGCCAGTCGACAGGGGAAAATTGGGGCCAACGTCCTGACTTTC	CASRQGKIGANVLTF
TRBV9	TRBJ1-2	NA	NA	TGTGCCAGCAGCGCCGCTTACGGGGGCTATGGCTACACCTTC	CASSAAYGGYGYTF
TRBV5-4	TRBJ2-5	NA	NA	TGTGCCAGCAGCCCCCGGGACTTCCAAGAGACCCAGTACTTC	CASSPRDFQETQYF
TRBV19	TRBJ2-1	NA	NA	TGTGCCAGTTCCACGGGGGAGCCCCTGGTGAACAATGAGCAGTTCTTC	CASSTGEPLVNNEQFF
TRBV24-1	TRBJ2-3	TRBD2	NA	TGTGCCACCAGAGCGGGGGGGTACACAGATACGCAGTATTTT	CATRAGGYTDTQYF
TRBV11-1	TRBJ1-1	TRBD1	NA	TGTGCCAGCAGCTCTAGAGGACAGGGTCGAACTGAAGCTTTCTTT	CASSSRGQGRTEAFF
TRBV11-3	TRBJ2-3	TRBD2	NA	TGTGCCAGCAGCTCAGACCCTAGCGGGGGGGCACAAAATACGCAGTATTTT	CASSSDPSGGAQNTQYF
TRBV7-6	TRBJ2-3	TRBD2	NA	TGTGCCAGCAGCTTAGGGGGGACTAGTGGTACAGATACGCAGTATTTT	CASSLGGTSGTDTQYF
TRBV5-1	TRBJ2-7	NA	NA	TGCGCCAGCAGCTTGGACAACTCCTACGAGCAGTACTTC	CASSLDNSYEQYF
TRBV11-2	TRBJ1-4	NA	once	TGTGCCAGCAGCTTAGCCCCAGGGGCATTTAATGAAAAACTGTTTTTT	CASSLAPGAFNEKLFF
TRBV5-1	TRBJ2-7	NA	NA	TGCGCCAGCAGCGGAGGAGTTGGCTACGAGCAGTACTTC	CASSGGVGYEQYF
TRBV29-1	TRBJ1-1	NA	NA	TGCAGCGCCGGGGTAGGGAAAGGCGGGAACACTGAAGCTTTCTTT	CSAGVGKGGNTEAFF
TRBV28	TRBJ2-3	NA	NA	TGTGCCAGCACCGCATCCTGGCCGCACACCACAGATACGCAGTATTTT	CASTASWPHTTDTQYF
TRBV19	TRBJ1-2	NA	NA	TGTGCCAGTCTAGACGGGGGAAGGGGCTACACCTTC	CASLDGGRGYTF
TRBV19	TRBJ1-5	NA	few	TGTGCCAGTAGTATCGGGAATCAGCCCCAGCATTTT	CASSIGNQPQHF
TRBV2	TRBJ2-7	TRBD2	NA	TGTGCCAGCTCCCTGGGAGGGGCGGGAATCGCCTACGAGCAGTACTTC	CASSLGGAGIAYEQYF
TRBV11-2	TRBJ2-1	NA	NA	TGTGCCAGCAGCTTAGAGTCGTTATACAATGAGCAGTTCTTC	CASSLESLYNEQFF
TRBV6-1	TRBJ2-7	NA	NA	TGTGCCAGCAGTGAACAGGAGGGAACCTACGAGCAGTACTTC	CASSEQEGTYEQYF
TRBV24-1	TRBJ1-5	TRBD1	NA	TGTGCCACCAGTGAACGGTCCGGGACAGGGAATCAGCCCCAGCATTTT	CATSERSGTGNQPQHF
TRBV10-3	TRBJ2-2	TRBD1	NA	TGTGCCATCAGGCCGGGACAGGGAAACACCGGGGAGCTGTTTTTT	CAIRPGQGNTGELFF
TRBV10-3	TRBJ2-3	NA	NA	TGTGCCATCAGTGTGAGGAAGAGGGACACAGATACGCAGTATTTT	CAISVRKRDTDTQYF
TRBV30	TRBJ1-3	TRBD1	NA	TGTGCCTGGGACAGGGTTTTTTCTGGAAACACCATATATTTT	CAWDRVFSGNTIYF
TRBV9	TRBJ1-2	NA	once	TGTGCCAGCAGCGACCCCGGGTTGTATGGCTACACCTTC	CASSDPGLYGYTF
TRBV5-6	TRBJ2-7	NA	NA	TGTGCCAGCAGCTTCGACCGGGACTACGAGCAGTACTTC	CASSFDRDYEQYF
TRBV11-2	TRBJ2-1	TRBD2	NA	TGTGCCAGCAGCTTAGTGGGTCGCGGGGGTTTCTACAATGAGCAGTTCTTC	CASSLVGRGGFYNEQFF
TRBV3-1/TRBV3-2	TRBJ2-6	NA	once	TGTGCCAGCAGCCCCCTCCTTGGAGCAGGGTCGATAACTGGGGCCAACGTCCTGACTTTC	CASSPLLGAGSITGANVLTF
TRBV6-1	TRBJ2-1	NA	NA	TGTGCCAGCAGTGAAGTAACTGGTAGCGGCGAGCAGTTCTTC	CASSEVTGSGEQFF
TRBV3-1/TRBV3-2	TRBJ1-5	TRBD1	NA	TGTGCCAGCAGCCTTCGACAGGGTCCCCAGCATTTT	CASSLRQGPQHF
TRBV27	TRBJ2-5	NA	NA	TGTGCCAGCAGACCTGGACAGCCAGAGACCCAGTACTTC	CASRPGQPETQYF
TRBV7-6	TRBJ1-2	TRBD1	NA	TGTGCCAGCAGCGCTAAACAGGGGGCGGGTGGTGGCTACACCTTC	CASSAKQGAGGGYTF
TRBV7-9	TRBJ1-2	NA	NA	TGTGCCAGCAGCTTCCTCAGCGGGGACGGCTACACCTTC	CASSFLSGDGYTF
TRBV13	TRBJ2-7	TRBD1	NA	TGTGCCAGCAGCTTAGGCCAGGGGGCGAGGGAGCAGTACTTC	CASSLGQGAREQYF
TRBV6-5	TRBJ1-1	NA	NA	TGTGCCAGCAGTCTGGGGGGGTTCGGCACTGAAGCTTTCTTT	CASSLGGFGTEAFF
TRBV7-9	TRBJ2-1	NA	NA	TGTGCCAGCAGCCCCTCCACTACCTACAATGAGCAGTTCTTC	CASSPSTTYNEQFF
TRBV2	TRBJ1-2	NA	NA	TGTGCCAGCAGTAGACAGCAGGGGAACTATGGCTACACCTTC	CASSRQQGNYGYTF
TRBV5-1	TRBJ1-3	TRBD1	NA	TGCGCCAGCAGCTTAAACAGGGGGGACACCATATATTTT	CASSLNRGDTIYF
TRBV5-4	TRBJ1-2	NA	NA	TGTGCCAGCAGCGGCAAGCAGGATATCTATGGCTACACCTTC	CASSGKQDIYGYTF